This T cell receptor beta chain stems from a study of cytomegalovirus exposure and HLA in healthy donors. Study-wide findings and caveats: The study labeled under 200 TCR beta chains cytomegalovirus-associated.

On this clone itself: The antigen is unknown.

Both 60 Vbeta primers and 13 Jbeta primers went into the PCR. Repertoires were generated with immunoSEQ multiplex PCR, while TCRdb's copy carries only in-frame clones and drops some. The table has approximately 70,000 clones, approximately 70% seen once. The CDR3 totals 14 residues. V gave up 7 bases and J gave up 2 bases, with 13 bases separating them. In germline, CDR1 is LNHNV, CDR2 YYDKDF (reference sequence). The receptor was derived from a woman in her 50s in good health and CMV-seropositive. Sequenced sample: PBMCs. The V and J genes are TRBV15 and TRBJ2-3; D is unresolved. DNA of the CDR3: TGTGCCACCATCGGAAGTTGGGCCACAGATACGCAGTATTTT. This translates into CATIGSWATDTQYF.